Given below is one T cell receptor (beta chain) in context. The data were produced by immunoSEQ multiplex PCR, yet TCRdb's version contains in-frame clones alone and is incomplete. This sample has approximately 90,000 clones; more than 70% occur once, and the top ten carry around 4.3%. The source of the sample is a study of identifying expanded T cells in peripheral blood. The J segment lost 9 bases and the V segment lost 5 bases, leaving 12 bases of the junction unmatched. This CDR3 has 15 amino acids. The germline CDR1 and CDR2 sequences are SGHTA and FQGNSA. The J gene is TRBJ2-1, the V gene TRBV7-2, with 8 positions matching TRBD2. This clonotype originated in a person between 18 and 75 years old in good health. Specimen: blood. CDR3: CASSRVATSATEQFF. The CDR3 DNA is TGTGCCAGCAGCCGCGTTGCGACTAGCGCAACTGAGCAGTTCTTC.